Listed here are 14 T cell receptor beta chains from one sample, sequenced in a study of T cells in Graves' hyperthyroidism and ophthalmopathy. Amplification targeted TCR beta CDR3 regions from RNA transcripts. HTBI primers were used for first-round RT-PCR of the TCR CDR3. A single record per CDR3 protein comes from TCRdb applying MiXCR to the multiplex PCR reads. The sample holds hundreds of thousands of distinct CDR3 sequences, approximately 13% seen once. Sequences were obtained from blood. These receptor sequences come from a woman aged 18-30 years with Graves' hyperthyroidism.

For this clonotype: A read error may account for a junction end that differs from germline. J is TRBJ2-7 and V is TRBV12-3 or TRBV12-4, with D tentatively TRBD2 (6 bases). This CDR3 region has 14 residues. The CDR3 is CASRFSGYPYELYF. The CDR3 coding sequence is TGTGCCAGCAGATTTAGCGGATACCCCTACGAGCTGTACTTC.

This clonotype was recorded many times. This chain links TRBV2 with TRBJ1-2; no clear D gene. The CDR3 is 14 residues long. CDR1 is SNHLY and CDR2 is FYNNEI in the germline V gene. Trimming took 6 bases from V and 8 from J, leaving 19 bases between them. CDR3 amino acids: CASRDELARMGYTF. CDR3 nucleotide sequence: TGTGCCAGCAGGGATGAACTCGCGAGGATGGGCTACACCTTC.

In its sample, this clonotype was seen a few times. This sequence joins TRBV12-3 or TRBV12-4 and TRBJ2-2; 14 bases fit TRBD2. V shed 0 bases and J 1 base; nucleotides not matched to a gene: 1. This CDR3 is 18 amino acids long. CDR3 amino acids: CASSLAGLAGVNTGELFF. The CDR3 DNA follows: TGTGCCAGCAGTTTAGCGGGACTAGCGGGAGTGAACACCGGGGAGCTGTTTTTT.

V is TRBV2 and J is TRBJ1-1; the D is unclear. V shed 5 bases and J shed 5 bases, with 12 bases lying between them. This CDR3 has 13 residues. The germline gives CDR1 SNHLY, CDR2 FYNNEI. The CDR3: CASSRRPGTEAFF. In nucleotides, the CDR3 is TGTGCCAGCAGTCGTAGGCCTGGGACTGAAGCTTTCTTT.

There are many counts of this clonotype. V usage is TRBV7-9 and J usage is TRBJ1-6; 7 nucleotides agree with TRBD1. The CDR3 covers 14 residues. V trimming: 5 bases; J trimming: 10 bases; junction bases outside the gene matches: 8. Germline lookup yields CDR1 SEHNR and CDR2 FQNEAQ (reference sequence). Here the CDR3 reads CASSQDRVASPLHF. Written as DNA, the CDR3 is TGTGCCAGCAGCCAAGACAGGGTGGCGTCACCCCTCCACTTT.

Many counts were recorded for this clonotype. The V call is TRBV24-1, the J call TRBJ2-3, with D possibly called TRBD1 or TRBD2 (5 bases each). Deletions cut 0 bases from V and 6 bases from J, with 9 bases between. The length of the CDR3 is 14 residues. Per germline, CDR1 KGHDR and CDR2 SFDVKD. As DNA, the CDR3 is TGTGCCACCAGTGATTTGACCGGGGCGGATACGCAGTATTTT. Translated, it gives CATSDLTGADTQYF.

This clonotype was detected many times. The chain uses TRBV3-1 and TRBJ1-1; no clear D. This CDR3 is 13 amino acids long. From germline, CDR1 is LGHDT and CDR2 YNNKEL (reference sequence). The germline V and J ends were trimmed by 3 bases and 1 base, with 6 bases remaining between them. CDR3: CASSHGGNTEAFF. The DNA of the CDR3 is TGTGCCAGCAGCCATGGAGGGAACACTGAAGCTTTCTTT.

This clonotype was seen at least ten times. This chain links TRBV3-1 with TRBJ2-5; TRBD1 might be the D (5 bases). CDR1 is LGHDT, CDR2 YNNKEL, per germline (reference sequence). This CDR3 has 15 residues. With 0 bases removed from V and 5 bases from J, the gap between germline ends came to 13 bases. The CDR3 loop is CASSQDIQGSETQYF. The CDR3 nucleotides are TGTGCCAGCAGCCAAGACATTCAGGGAAGCGAGACCCAGTACTTC.

This clonotype was seen many times. The J gene is TRBJ1-5, the V gene TRBV7-2, with D hard to call. The CDR3 covers 13 residues. V dropped 1 base and J dropped 5 bases, with 6 bases sitting between them. The germline gives CDR1 SGHTA, CDR2 FQGNSA. CDR3 in amino acids: CASSLGADQPQHF. In nucleotides, the CDR3 is TGTGCCAGCAGCTTAGGGGCAGATCAGCCCCAGCATTTT.

This clonotype appeared a few times. V is TRBV12-3 or TRBV12-4 and J is TRBJ2-1; 7 bases map to TRBD1. The CDR3 totals 15 residues. Trimming took 9 bases from V and 0 from J; bases not matched to a gene: 8. The CDR3 DNA follows: TGTGCCAGTTCAAAAAACAGGGGCTCCTACAATGAGCAGTTCTTC. Translating it yields CASSKNRGSYNEQFF.

Many counts were recorded for this clonotype. The genes are TRBV12-3 or TRBV12-4 and TRBJ1-1, with D perhaps TRBD1 (5 bases). The CDR3 spans 12 residues. The V and J ends lost 6 bases and 4 bases respectively, with 9 bases between them. This chain's CDR3 is CASRKTATEAFF. The CDR3 DNA reads TGTGCCAGCAGAAAGACAGCCACTGAAGCTTTCTTT.

With respect to this clonotype: Just one base apart from a much larger clone, this may be a read error. This chain links TRBV30 with TRBJ1-2; tentatively, D is TRBD1 (6 bases). The CDR3 totals 12 residues. CDR1 and CDR2 from the germline V gene are GTSNPN and SVGIG (reference sequence). CDR3 protein: CAWSPGLGGCTF. The CDR3, as DNA: TGTGCCTGGAGCCCGGGGCTGGGGGGCTGCACCTTC.

This clonotype appeared many times. This chain uses TRBV6-5 with TRBJ2-2; D possibly uses TRBD1 or TRBD2 (7 bases each). V lost 2 bases and J lost 5, with 15 bases in between. The CDR3 has 16 residues. Germline CDR1 and CDR2: MNHEY and SVGAGI. CDR3 amino acids: CASSYREGAWTGELFF. The DNA of the CDR3 is TGTGCCAGCAGTTACAGGGAGGGGGCATGGACCGGGGAGCTGTTTTTT.

This clonotype has more than one count but fewer than ten. The chain joins TRBV3-1 to TRBJ1-1; no clear D gene. Per germline, CDR1 LGHDT and CDR2 YNNKEL (reference sequence). V dropped 4 bases and J dropped 7 bases, with 16 bases sitting between them. CDR3 length: 14 residues. The CDR3 coding sequence is TGTGCCAGCAGCCCTCAGACGGGCCTTGGTGAAGCTTTCTTT. As protein: CASSPQTGLGEAFF.